This T cell receptor beta chain is drawn from a study of T cell repertoires in cytomegalovirus infection. Study summary: The study used recently identified HLA-C-restricted and well-studied HLA-B-restricted CMV epitopes. Public TCR beta signature analysis indicated the presence of both CMV infection and matching HLA type.

TCRdb fed the reads into MiXCR, producing one record per CDR3 protein. Found here are about 360,000 distinct CDR3 sequences, approximately 30% of them singletons; the top ten hold about 14%. To note about this clonotype: The antigen is unknown.

Study-level results: HLA-C-restricted, CMV-specific TCR beta clonotypes were dominant ex vivo. Cumulated frequencies of public TCR beta families served to identify carriers of CMV plus the relevant HLA.

V was cut by 2 bases and J by 0 bases, with 14 bases left in between. The CDR3 runs to 16 residues. In germline, CDR1 is SGHTA, CDR2 FQGNSA. The chain combines TRBV7-2 with TRBJ2-7, with D possibly TRBD1 on 5 matching bases. The material sequenced was cultured PBMCs, taken from culture after CMV antigen stimulation. The TCR was taken from a human donor in good health (CMV status not recorded). Some clones in this sample may be carry-over from other donors' samples. CDR3 in DNA: TGTGCCAGCAGCTTATGGTCCGACAGCCTCTCCTACGAGCAGTACTTC. Protein product: CASSLWSDSLSYEQYF.